This entry features one T cell receptor beta chain sequence. Its antigen is still unknown. The CDR3 runs to 16 residues. V lost 5 bases, J lost 5 bases, and 14 bases stayed unmatched. Germline V gene sequence: CDR1 LNHDA, CDR2 SQIVND (reference sequence). Allogeneic regulatory or mature dendritic cells were co-cultured for 5 days with CFSE-labeled sorted T cells at 1:10. Memory T cells were CD45RO+, naive were CD45RA+, sorted by FACS. Method: immunoSEQ multiplex PCR; TCRdb's copy keeps in-frame clones and lacks some. The sample lists approximately 12,000 clones, about 70% seen once, with 0.6% to 0.65% in the top ten. This entry belongs to a study of regulatory dendritic cells for organ transplantation. Study-wide results and limits: The most alloreactive TCR clonotypes were found in resting memory CD8+ cells.

The clonotype was recovered from a human donor in good health. Sequencing was carried out using naive CD4+ T cells from blood cultured with regulatory dendritic cells. Noted subset: CD45RA+ naive T cells. The V and J genes are TRBV19 and TRBJ2-7; the match to TRBD2 covers 8 bases. The CDR3, as DNA: TGTGCCAGTAGTCCCCGTGAGGGACTAGTCCAGAACGAGCAGTACTTC. It is translated as CASSPREGLVQNEQYF.